These 17 T cell receptor beta chains came from one sample sequenced in a study of human T cells and chemical hapten exposure. Each CDR3 protein is one row after TCRdb ran MiXCR on the RACE reads. The sample lists fewer than 150,000 distinct CDR3 sequences; 12% were seen once. Regarding time point: patch test 2, 6 weeks after DPC sensitization. Treatment specified: therapeutic diphenylcyclopropenone sensitization with weekly scalp DPC. Sequenced here: whole blood, sampled in connection with sensitization to the hapten diphenylcyclopropenone (DPC). The receptor set was obtained from a woman aged 45-59 years with alopecia areata. Some clones in this sample may be carry-over from other donors' samples.

The chain employs TRBV29-1 and TRBJ2-7; either TRBD1 or TRBD2 may fit D (5 bases each). The CDR3 is 13 amino acids. Trimming stripped 7 bases from V and 7 bases from J, with 20 bases between. The germline V gene has CDR1 SQVTM and CDR2 ANQGSEA. CDR3 in DNA: TGCAGCGGGGGCCCCTCGGGGAGCGGAGAGCAGTACTTC. It specifies CSGGPSGSGEQYF.

The chain recombines TRBV7-9 with TRBJ2-5; possible D gene TRBD1, 6 bases. Trimming shortened V by 1 base and J by 4 bases, and 10 bases separated the two germline ends. The CDR3 sequence is 14 residues long. Looked up from germline, CDR1 is SEHNR and CDR2 is FQNEAQ (reference sequence). The CDR3 region is CASSLVGDTETQYF. Here the CDR3 DNA reads TGTGCCAGCAGCTTAGTAGGGGACACAGAGACCCAGTACTTC.

In this sample, this clonotype turned up many times. This chain uses TRBV11-2 with TRBJ2-7; D ambiguous. Trimming stripped 1 base from V and 6 bases from J, with 13 bases between. Germline V gene data show CDR1 as SGHAT and CDR2 as FQNNGV. CDR3 length: 14 residues. The CDR3 spells CASSLVRAKGEQYF. CDR3 DNA: TGTGCCAGCAGCTTAGTGCGAGCAAAGGGCGAGCAGTACTTC.

This clonotype was counted many times. V is TRBV6-2 or TRBV6-3 and J is TRBJ2-1, with TRBD2 matching over 9 bases. The length of the CDR3 is 16 residues. V shed 3 bases and J 6 bases; nucleotides not matched to a gene: 9. Germline CDR1 MNHEY, CDR2 SVGEGT. The CDR3 nucleotides read TGTGCCAGCAGTTATCACGGGACTAGCTTCTCCAATGAGCAGTTCTTC. Translating gives CASSYHGTSFSNEQFF.

The chain joins TRBV7-9 to TRBJ1-4; TRBD1 agrees at 11 bases. The CDR3 spans 13 residues. Germline V lookup: CDR1 SEHNR, CDR2 FQNEAQ (reference sequence). V lost 5 bases to trimming and J lost 7 bases; unmatched junction nucleotides: 0. The CDR3 region is CASSGTGGEKLFF. For the CDR3, the DNA is TGTGCCAGCAGCGGGACAGGGGGTGAAAAACTGTTTTTT.

This clonotype appeared a few times. CDR3 sequence reads: CATSRVLGSEQYF. The CDR3 nucleotides are TGTGCCACCAGCAGAGTGTTGGGGTCCGAGCAGTACTTC. The V and J genes are TRBV15 and TRBJ2-7; D gene uncertain. The V end lost 1 base, the J end lost 6 bases, and 10 bases lay between the germline ends. The CDR3 runs to 13 residues. Germline V gene lookup returns CDR1 LNHNV and CDR2 YYDKDF (reference sequence).

This clonotype appeared a few times. V and J are TRBV12-3 or TRBV12-4 and TRBJ2-3, with D possibly being TRBD1 (6 bases). Trimming left V 5 bases short and J 0 bases short, with 9 bases between. There are 14 residues in the CDR3. The DNA of the CDR3 is TGTGCCAGCAGTCCAGGGGACAGCACAGATACGCAGTATTTT. Its translation is CASSPGDSTDTQYF.

This clonotype has at least ten counts. The chain recombines TRBV5-1 with TRBJ1-1, with D perhaps TRBD1 (5 bases). This CDR3 comprises 14 residues. In germline, CDR1 is SGHRS, CDR2 YFSETQ. Trimming pared 4 bases from V and 1 base from J, leaving 11 bases between. The CDR3 DNA reads TGCGCCAGCAGCCCCACGACAGAGAACACTGAAGCTTTCTTT. This encodes CASSPTTENTEAFF.

This clonotype has more than one count but fewer than ten. The CDR3 region is CASSAPGTLEETQYF. The CDR3 region has the DNA TGTGCCAGCAGTGCCCCCGGGACACTTGAAGAGACCCAGTACTTC. This chain uses TRBV6-1 with TRBJ2-5, with D possibly matching TRBD1 (6 bases). Germline V gene sequence: CDR1 MNHNS, CDR2 SASEGT. This CDR3 is built from 15 residues. Trimming took 4 bases from V and 3 from J, leaving 15 bases between them.

This clonotype was picked up one time. CDR3 in amino acids: CASSLSSGAYNEQFF. The CDR3 DNA sequence: TGTGCCAGCAGCTTAAGCTCGGGGGCCTACAATGAGCAGTTCTTC. The chain uses TRBV11-2 and TRBJ2-1; weak D call: TRBD2 (6 bases). Trimming left V 2 bases short and J 2 bases short, with 10 bases between. The CDR3 extends over 15 amino acids. In germline, CDR1 is SGHAT, CDR2 FQNNGV.

This clonotype was detected many times. V gene TRBV9 combines with J gene TRBJ2-5; the D is unclear. The ends were cut back, 3 bases at V and 4 bases at J, with 10 bases in the middle. CDR3 length: 13 residues. Germline CDR1 reads SGDLS; CDR2 reads YYNGEE. The CDR3 loop is CASSADLRETQYF. CDR3 sequence (DNA): TGTGCCAGCAGCGCGGATTTGCGAGAGACCCAGTACTTC.

This clonotype came up a few times. This rearrangement joins TRBV6-5 to TRBJ2-7, with TRBD2 matching over 10 bases. V was pared by 0 bases and J by 4 bases, with 6 bases of the junction left unmatched. The CDR3 spans 16 residues. Germline V lookup: CDR1 MNHEY, CDR2 SVGAGI. Written as DNA, the CDR3 is TGTGCCAGCAGTTACTCTGCCAGCGGGAGGGGATACGAGCAGTACTTC. It codes for CASSYSASGRGYEQYF.

This clonotype appeared many times. The V and J genes are TRBV29-1 and TRBJ1-6; 7 bases are shared with TRBD1. Germline loops: CDR1 SQVTM, CDR2 ANQGSEA. The junction had 1 base not matched to a gene; V was cut back by 4 bases and J by 7 bases. This CDR3 has 12 amino acids. CDR3: CSVGQGNSPLHF. DNA of the CDR3: TGCAGCGTTGGACAGGGCAATTCACCCCTCCACTTT.

The CDR3 spells CASSLMDFYNEQFF. The CDR3 DNA reads TGTGCCAGCAGCTTGATGGACTTCTACAATGAGCAGTTCTTC. This chain joins TRBV7-2 and TRBJ2-1, with D possibly TRBD2 on 5 matching bases. V lost 3 bases and J 3 bases, leaving 9 bases between the germline ends. Germline CDR1 and CDR2: SGHTA and FQGNSA. This CDR3 spans 14 amino acids.

In this sample, this clonotype turned up many times. The chain combines TRBV12-3 or TRBV12-4 with TRBJ1-1; D may be TRBD1 (5 bases). V was trimmed by 2 bases and J by 0 bases, leaving 7 bases between them. This CDR3 spans 14 amino acids. CDR3 DNA: TGTGCCAGCAGTTTACGGACAATGAACACTGAAGCTTTCTTT. It encodes CASSLRTMNTEAFF.

The V gene is TRBV18, the J gene TRBJ1-2; no reliable D call. The V end was cut by 3 bases, the J end by 3 bases, with 11 bases between. CDR1 is KGHSH, CDR2 LQKENI, per germline. The CDR3 loop spans 14 amino acids. CDR3 coding DNA: TGTGCCAGCTCACCGATGCCGGGCGACTATGGCTACACCTTC. It encodes CASSPMPGDYGYTF.

This clonotype was seen a few times. The chain combines TRBV12-3 or TRBV12-4 with TRBJ1-5; TRBD1 matches 8 bases. The CDR3 has 14 amino acids. The trim removed 7 bases at V and 6 bases at J, leaving 8 bases unmatched. The CDR3 DNA follows: TGTGCCAGCACCCAGGGGGCTGGTAGTCAGCCCCAGCATTTT. As protein: CASTQGAGSQPQHF.